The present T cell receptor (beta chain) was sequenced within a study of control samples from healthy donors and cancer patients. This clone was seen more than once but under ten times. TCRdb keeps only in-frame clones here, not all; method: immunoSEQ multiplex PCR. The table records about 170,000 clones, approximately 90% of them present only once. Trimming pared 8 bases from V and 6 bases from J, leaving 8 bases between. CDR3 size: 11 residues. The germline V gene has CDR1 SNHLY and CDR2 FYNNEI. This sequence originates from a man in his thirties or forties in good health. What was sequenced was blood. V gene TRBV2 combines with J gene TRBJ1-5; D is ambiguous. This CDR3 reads CASGVSQPQHF. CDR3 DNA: TGTGCCAGCGGGGTGAGTCAGCCCCAGCATTTT.